Below are 15 T cell receptor beta chains sequenced from a single sample in a study of post-analysis software for immune sequencing data. Whole-study results and caveats: There were several TRBV segments more frequent in patients than controls, and TRBV5-6, TRBV5-1 and TRBV20-1 were among them.

cDNA libraries for TCR beta contained unique molecular identifiers. Using its own MiXCR run on the PCR reads, TCRdb lists one record per CDR3 protein. The data hold approximately 630,000 distinct CDR3 sequences, with approximately 60% observed a single time. These receptors' targets are unknown. Sequencing was done on a sample of blood. The receptors were sampled from a girl aged 2 to 9 with multiple sclerosis.

The chain recombines TRBV7-3 with TRBJ2-1; TRBD2 agrees at 14 bases. The CDR3 contains 14 residues. V shed 5 bases and J 9 bases; nucleotides not matched to a gene: 3. Germline assignment: CDR1 SGHTA and CDR2 FQGTGA. Here the CDR3 DNA reads TGTGCCAGCAGCCTCGGGACTAGCGGGAGTGAGCAGTTCTTC. Its protein product is CASSLGTSGSEQFF.

V usage is TRBV25-1 and J usage is TRBJ1-1; the D is unclear. CDR3 length equals 14 residues. Germline CDR1 reads MGHDK; CDR2 reads SYGVNS. V shed 5 bases and J shed 2 bases, with 12 bases lying between them. The CDR3 is CASSSVGSNTEAFF. The CDR3 region has the DNA TGTGCCAGCAGTAGTGTAGGGTCCAACACTGAAGCTTTCTTT.

The chain uses TRBV20-1 and TRBJ2-5; TRBD2 agrees at 7 bases. The CDR3 length is 16 residues. CDR1 is DFQATT and CDR2 is SNEGSKA in the germline V gene (reference sequence). V trimming: 1 base; J trimming: 1 base; junction bases outside the gene matches: 9. The CDR3 is CSARGLAGVVQETQYF. The CDR3 region has the DNA TGCAGTGCTAGAGGTCTGGCGGGGGTCGTCCAAGAGACCCAGTACTTC.

This clonotype has more than one count but fewer than ten. The V and J genes are TRBV29-1 and TRBJ1-4; D uncertain. CDR1 is SQVTM and CDR2 is ANQGSEA in the germline V gene. This CDR3 contains 10 residues. Trimming took off 1 base at V and 7 bases at J, with 1 base between the two ends. This CDR3 is CSVEGEKLFF. CDR3 nucleotides: TGCAGCGTTGAAGGTGAAAAACTGTTTTTT. Looking up the rest from reference TRBV29-1 and TRBJ1-4 gives the full variable domain: SAVISQKPSRDICQRGTSLTIQCQVDSQVTMMFWYRQQPGQSLTLIATANQGSEATYESGFVIDKFPISRPNLTFSTLTVSNMSPEDSSIYLCSVEGEKLFFGSGTQLSVL.

The chain links TRBV7-9 to TRBJ2-5; D may be TRBD1 (6 bases). Germline CDR1 SEHNR, CDR2 FQNEAQ (reference sequence). V shed 6 bases and J shed 2 bases, with 13 bases lying between them. The CDR3 covers 14 residues. CDR3 sequence reads: CASRPQGIQETQYF. CDR3 bases: TGTGCCAGCAGACCCCAGGGGATACAAGAGACCCAGTACTTC.

This chain joins TRBV7-2 and TRBJ2-3; the match to TRBD2 covers 12 bases. CDR1 and CDR2 from the germline V gene are SGHTA and FQGNSA. The CDR3 loop spans 16 amino acids. V was clipped by 5 bases and J by 6 bases; unmatched bases: 9. CDR3 in amino acids: CASSPLSSGGADTQYF. The DNA for the CDR3 is TGTGCCAGCAGCCCCCTGTCTAGCGGGGGGGCCGATACGCAGTATTTT.

This clonotype appeared a few times. CDR3: CASSLFTGGWETQYF. The CDR3 DNA sequence: TGCGCCAGCAGCCTTTTCACAGGGGGTTGGGAGACCCAGTACTTC. The chain recombines TRBV4-1 with TRBJ2-7; 8 nucleotides match TRBD1. The better agreement between TRBJ2-5 and the DNA end casts doubt on the J call. Germline CDR1 and CDR2: MGHRA and YSYEKL. The CDR3 runs to 15 residues.

The chain combines TRBV9 with TRBJ2-3, with D possibly matching TRBD2 (5 bases). Germline V CDR1 and CDR2: SGDLS, YYNGEE. V lost 0 bases and J 0 bases, leaving 11 bases between the germline ends. The CDR3 runs to 16 residues. Written as DNA, the CDR3 is TGTGCCAGCAGCGTAGTCAGCGGTTCTAGCACAGATACGCAGTATTTT. Residues: CASSVVSGSSTDTQYF. The whole variable domain, filled in from reference TRBV9 and TRBJ2-3, reads DSGVTQTPKHLITATGQRVTLRCSPRSGDLSVYWYQQSLDQGLQFLIQYYNGEERAKGNILERFSAQQFPDLHSELNLSSLELGDSALYFCASSVVSGSSTDTQYFGPGTRLTVL.

V gene TRBV29-1 combines with J gene TRBJ2-1; no reliable D call. This CDR3 has 10 residues. Germline loops: CDR1 SQVTM, CDR2 ANQGSEA. Deletions cut 7 bases from V and 9 bases from J, with 10 bases between. The CDR3 DNA follows: TGCAGCGCCGGAAGAGGTGAGCAGTTCTTC. Its protein product is CSAGRGEQFF.

The chain carries TRBV9 and TRBJ2-3, with D tentatively TRBD1 or TRBD2 (6 bases each). The CDR3 sequence is 19 residues long. Trimming left V 3 bases short and J 0 bases short, with 23 bases between. In germline, CDR1 is SGDLS, CDR2 YYNGEE. The CDR3 protein is CASSGRGRTSGLSTDTQYF. CDR3 DNA: TGTGCCAGCAGCGGTCGGGGGCGCACTTCGGGACTCAGCACAGATACGCAGTATTTT. The whole variable domain, remainder taken from reference TRBV9 and TRBJ2-3, is DSGVTQTPKHLITATGQRVTLRCSPRSGDLSVYWYQQSLDQGLQFLIQYYNGEERAKGNILERFSAQQFPDLHSELNLSSLELGDSALYFCASSGRGRTSGLSTDTQYFGPGTRLTVL.

On this clonotype: An end of the junction differs from the germline gene, which may be a read error. This chain joins TRBV7-9 and TRBJ2-1, with TRBD1 identical over 8 bases. The length of the CDR3 is 16 residues. CDR1 is SEHNR and CDR2 is FQNEAQ in the germline V gene (reference sequence). Here the CDR3 DNA reads TGTGCCAGCAGCGAAGGACAGGGTAGGTCCTACAATGGGCAGTTCTTC. Amino acids: CASSEGQGRSYNGQFF.

This chain uses TRBV12-3 or TRBV12-4 with TRBJ2-7; 7 nucleotides agree with TRBD2. With 5 bases clipped from V and 7 bases from J, the junction kept 5 bases outside the gene matches. The CDR3 extends over 12 amino acids. CDR3: CASSAGTKEQYF. Written as DNA, the CDR3 is TGTGCCAGCAGTGCCGGGACTAAGGAGCAGTACTTC.

The CDR3 bases are TGCAGTGCTAGGCTATGGTCCACAGATACGCAGTATTTT. This codes for CSARLWSTDTQYF. This sequence joins TRBV20-1 and TRBJ2-3; D unclear. Trimming shortened V by 3 bases and J by 2 bases, and 9 bases separated the two germline ends. CDR3 length: 13 amino acids. Germline V CDR1 and CDR2: DFQATT, SNEGSKA (reference sequence).

The V gene is TRBV2, the J gene TRBJ2-5; D not resolved. The V gene lost 1 base and the J gene lost 4 bases, with 7 bases spanning the gap. Germline lookup yields CDR1 SNHLY and CDR2 FYNNEI. The CDR3 extends over 13 amino acids. The CDR3 DNA reads as TGTGCCAGCAGTGAAGAACTACGAGAGACCCAGTACTTC. Translating gives CASSEELRETQYF.

Here the CDR3 reads CSVLKQGDTEAFF. The DNA of the CDR3 is TGCAGCGTGCTTAAACAGGGGGACACTGAAGCTTTCTTT. V gene TRBV29-1 combines with J gene TRBJ1-1; 8 nucleotides line up with TRBD1. V lost 6 bases to trimming and J lost 3 bases; unmatched junction nucleotides: 6. CDR3 length: 13 amino acids. Germline assignment: CDR1 SQVTM and CDR2 ANQGSEA.